This TCR beta chain was sequenced in a study of beta chain features in type 1 diabetes. Trimming cost V 2 bases and J 6 bases, with 12 bases left between them. The CDR3 has 13 amino acids. Looked up from germline, CDR1 is SGHDT and CDR2 is YYEEEE. Sequenced material consisted of expressed TCRB transcripts (all of the isolated RNA was reverse transcribed). TCRdb keeps only in-frame clones here, not all; method: immunoSEQ multiplex PCR. Of 350,000 to 450,000 clones in the sample, about 14% were seen once. The sample was naive CD4+ T cells from blood. The rearrangement links TRBV5-6 to TRBJ2-7, with D uncertain. The TCR comes from a woman aged 18-29 years in good health. CDR3 residues: CASSLKFGAEQYF. The DNA of the CDR3 is TGTGCCAGCAGCTTAAAGTTCGGAGCCGAGCAGTACTTC.